The 9 T cell receptor beta chains given below trace back to one sample, sequenced in a study of early T cells in non-severe SARS-CoV-2 infection. TCRdb ran MiXCR on the 5' RACE reads and lists one entry per CDR3 protein. The data hold 50,000 to 80,000 distinct CDR3 sequences, with 4% to 5.5% observed a single time. The sample was whole blood. These receptors were collected from an adult who was a healthcare worker with PCR-confirmed SARS-CoV-2 infection or an uninfected control (not recorded which).

At least ten counts were recorded for this clonotype. The genes are TRBV5-1 and TRBJ2-6; 10 positions match TRBD1. Germline CDR1 SGHRS, CDR2 YFSETQ. CDR3 length: 19 amino acids. With 4 bases clipped from V and 2 bases from J, the junction kept 12 bases outside the gene matches. The CDR3 DNA sequence: TGCGCCAGCAGCCCTTCACCGGGACAGGGGTATGCTGGGGCCAACGTCCTGACTTTC. Translating gives CASSPSPGQGYAGANVLTF.

This clonotype came up many times. The J gene is TRBJ2-1, the V gene TRBV29-1, with a tentative D call TRBD2 (6 bases). Per the germline V gene, CDR1 is SQVTM and CDR2 is ANQGSEA. This CDR3 contains 12 residues. The V end lost 6 bases, the J end lost 9 bases, and 15 bases lay between the germline ends. This CDR3 is CSVATSPVEQFF. CDR3 coding DNA: TGCAGCGTAGCCACTAGCCCCGTTGAGCAGTTCTTC.

This clonotype occurred a few times. V is TRBV6-2 or TRBV6-3 and J is TRBJ1-5; 8 bases match TRBD1. The germline CDR1 and CDR2 sequences are MNHEY and SVGEGT. The trim removed 2 bases at V and 5 bases at J, leaving 8 bases unmatched. CDR3 length: 16 amino acids. The CDR3 coding sequence is TGTGCCAGCAGTTACACCTGGACAGGGCTTGATCAGCCCCAGCATTTT. Amino acids: CASSYTWTGLDQPQHF.

This clonotype was seen ten or more times. The chain uses TRBV29-1 and TRBJ2-1, with 10 nucleotides matching TRBD2. The CDR3 sequence is 14 residues long. Per the germline V gene, CDR1 is SQVTM and CDR2 is ANQGSEA. V was clipped by 6 bases and J by 3 bases; unmatched bases: 5. CDR3 residues: CSVPRTSGYNEQFF. The CDR3 DNA reads as TGCAGCGTCCCAAGGACTAGCGGCTACAATGAGCAGTTCTTC.

This clonotype was counted a few times. This sequence joins TRBV20-1 and TRBJ2-1; weak D call: TRBD1 (6 bases). Germline values: CDR1 DFQATT, CDR2 SNEGSKA (reference sequence). Trimming took off 2 bases at V and 0 bases at J, with 8 bases between the two ends. The CDR3 runs to 14 residues. CDR3 sequence (DNA): TGCAGTGCTAGAAGGGGGAGCTCCTACAATGAGCAGTTCTTC. It specifies CSARRGSSYNEQFF.

This clonotype was recorded at least ten times. The chain employs TRBV7-2 and TRBJ2-3, with TRBD2 matching 8 bases. Germline values: CDR1 SGHTA, CDR2 FQGNSA. Trimming at V came to 5 bases and at J to 2 bases, leaving 6 bases not matched to a gene. This CDR3 is built from 15 residues. The DNA of the CDR3 is TGTGCCAGCAGCCGGGGGGGAGAATACACAGATACGCAGTATTTT. It yields the protein CASSRGGEYTDTQYF.

This clonotype was counted between two and nine times. The V gene is TRBV6-5, the J gene TRBJ1-2; TRBD1 agrees at 8 bases. The CDR3 extends over 14 amino acids. With 3 bases clipped from V and 8 bases from J, the junction kept 8 bases outside the gene matches. CDR1 and CDR2 from the germline V gene are MNHEY and SVGAGI. The CDR3 region is CASSYSDRDGGYTF. Here the CDR3 DNA reads TGTGCCAGCAGTTATTCGGACAGGGACGGCGGCTACACCTTC.

This clonotype was observed a handful of times. The CDR3 bases are TGTGCCAGCAGCCTACTAGCGGGCCCCCCGGATACGCAGTATTTT. The encoded protein is CASSLLAGPPDTQYF. V is TRBV11-2 and J is TRBJ2-3; the match to TRBD2 covers 9 bases. The CDR3 length is 15 residues. The V segment lost 5 bases and the J segment 6 bases; nucleotides outside the gene matches: 9. Germline-derived CDR1 and CDR2 are SGHAT and FQNNGV.

This clonotype has a count of ten or more. The chain joins TRBV18 to TRBJ2-3; the D is unclear. Looked up from germline, CDR1 is KGHSH and CDR2 is LQKENI. Deletions cut 0 bases from V and 4 bases from J, with 8 bases between. The CDR3 sequence is 14 residues long. This chain's CDR3 is CASSPPSRADTQYF. CDR3 nucleotide sequence: TGTGCCAGCTCACCACCCTCTAGAGCAGATACGCAGTATTTT.